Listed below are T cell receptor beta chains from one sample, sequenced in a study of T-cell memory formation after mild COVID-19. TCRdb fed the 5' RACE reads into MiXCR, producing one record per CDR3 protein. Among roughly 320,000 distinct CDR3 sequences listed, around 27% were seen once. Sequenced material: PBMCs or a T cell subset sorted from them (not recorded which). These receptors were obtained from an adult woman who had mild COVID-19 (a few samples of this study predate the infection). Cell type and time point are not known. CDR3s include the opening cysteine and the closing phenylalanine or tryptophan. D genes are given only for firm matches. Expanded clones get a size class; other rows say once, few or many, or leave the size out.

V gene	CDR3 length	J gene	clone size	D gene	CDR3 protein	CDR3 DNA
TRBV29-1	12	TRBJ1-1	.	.	CSVLRDSDEAFF	TGCAGCGTCCTACGCGACAGTGATGAAGCTTTCTTT
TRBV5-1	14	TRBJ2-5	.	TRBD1	CASSPAGQGETQYF	TGCGCCAGCAGCCCGGCGGGACAGGGGGAGACCCAGTACTTC
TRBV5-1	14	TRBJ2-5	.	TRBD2	CASSLGAGTETQYF	TGCGCCAGCAGCTTGGGAGCGGGGACAGAGACCCAGTACTTC
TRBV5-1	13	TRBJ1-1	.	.	CASSLVTNTEAFF	TGCGCCAGCAGCTTGGTTACGAACACTGAAGCTTTCTTT
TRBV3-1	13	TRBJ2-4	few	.	CASSLAGKNIQYF	TGTGCCAGCAGCTTGGCAGGGAAAAACATTCAGTACTTC
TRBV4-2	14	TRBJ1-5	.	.	CASSQDIRNQPQHF	TGTGCCAGCAGCCAAGATATCAGGAATCAGCCCCAGCATTTT
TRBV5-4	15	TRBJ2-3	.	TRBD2	CASSWASGGRDTQYF	TGTGCCAGCAGCTGGGCTAGCGGGGGGAGGGATACGCAGTATTTT
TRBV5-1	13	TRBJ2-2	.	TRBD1	CASSWTGTGELFF	TGCGCCAGCAGTTGGACAGGTACCGGGGAGCTGTTTTTT
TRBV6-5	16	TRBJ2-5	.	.	CASSYSNRVDQGTQYF	TGTGCCAGCAGTTACTCGAACAGGGTAGATCAAGGGACCCAGTACTTC
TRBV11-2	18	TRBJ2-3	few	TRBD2	CASSIAGTSGGLSDTQYF	TGTGCCAGCAGCATAGCCGGGACTAGCGGGGGCCTCTCAGATACGCAGTATTTT
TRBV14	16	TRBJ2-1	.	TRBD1	CASSQMGPGQSSEQFF	TGTGCCAGCAGCCAGATGGGCCCGGGACAGTCTTCCGAGCAGTTCTTC
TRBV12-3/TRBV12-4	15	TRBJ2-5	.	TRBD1	CASTSSDRPAETQYF	TGTGCCAGCACCTCATCGGACAGGCCAGCGGAGACCCAGTACTTC
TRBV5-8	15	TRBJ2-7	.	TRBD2	CASSPREVTTYEQYF	TGTGCCAGCAGCCCCCGGGAGGTAACGACCTACGAGCAGTACTTC
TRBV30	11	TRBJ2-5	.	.	CAWSVPKTQYF	TGTGCCTGGAGTGTTCCCAAGACCCAGTACTTC
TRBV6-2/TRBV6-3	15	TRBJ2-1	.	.	CASRFAGQRYNEQFF	TGTGCCAGCAGATTTGCGGGACAGCGCTACAATGAGCAGTTCTTC
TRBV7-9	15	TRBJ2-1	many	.	CASRNSGPTNNEQFF	TGTGCCAGCAGGAATAGTGGACCCACCAACAATGAGCAGTTCTTC
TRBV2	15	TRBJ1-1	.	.	CASSNWLGGMTEAFF	TGTGCCAGCAGTAATTGGTTAGGGGGGATGACTGAAGCTTTCTTT
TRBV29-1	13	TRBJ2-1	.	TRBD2	CSGTSGGYNEQFF	TGCAGCGGCACTAGCGGGGGATACAATGAGCAGTTCTTC
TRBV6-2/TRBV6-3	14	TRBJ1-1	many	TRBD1	CASSPAARQGVPFF	TGTGCCAGCAGCCCCGCGGCCAGGCAGGGGGTACCTTTCTTT
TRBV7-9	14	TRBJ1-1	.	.	CASSPPDSLRRAFF	TGTGCCAGCAGCCCCCCGGACTCTTTACGGAGAGCTTTCTTT
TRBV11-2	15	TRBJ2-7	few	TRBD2	CASSSLGLADYEQYF	TGTGCCAGCAGCTCGTTGGGACTAGCGGATTACGAGCAGTACTTC
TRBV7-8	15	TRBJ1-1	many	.	CASSLGSGEVTEAFF	TGTGCCAGCAGCTTAGGGAGCGGGGAAGTTACTGAAGCTTTCTTT
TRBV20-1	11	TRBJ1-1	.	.	CSARGDTEAFF	TGCAGTGCTAGAGGGGACACTGAAGCTTTCTTT
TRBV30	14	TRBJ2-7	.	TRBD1	CAWVGQGLSYEQYF	TGTGCCTGGGTGGGACAGGGATTGTCCTACGAGCAGTACTTC
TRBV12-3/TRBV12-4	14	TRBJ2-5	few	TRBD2	CASSLRTSEGTQYF	TGTGCCAGCAGTTTAAGGACTAGCGAAGGGACCCAGTACTTC
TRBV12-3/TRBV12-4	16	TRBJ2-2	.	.	CASSPPPLENTGELFF	TGTGCCAGCAGTCCACCTCCACTCGAGAACACCGGGGAGCTGTTTTTT
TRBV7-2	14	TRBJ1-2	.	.	CASSLDPKTYGYTF	TGTGCCAGCAGCTTAGACCCGAAGACATATGGCTACACCTTC
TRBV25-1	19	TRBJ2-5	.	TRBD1	CASSEATIQTQGGLETQYF	TGTGCCAGCAGTGAGGCCACCATACAAACACAGGGGGGTTTGGAGACCCAGTACTTC
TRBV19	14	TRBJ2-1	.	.	CASSSRRLYNEQFF	TGTGCCAGTAGTAGCCGGCGACTCTACAATGAGCAGTTCTTC
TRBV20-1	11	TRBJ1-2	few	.	CSASENYGYTF	TGCAGTGCTAGCGAGAACTATGGCTACACCTTC
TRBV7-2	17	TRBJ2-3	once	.	CASSLAGGGVRTDTQYF	TGTGCCAGCAGCTTAGCAGGGGGCGGGGTGCGGACAGATACGCAGTATTTT
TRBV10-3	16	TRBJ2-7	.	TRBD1	CAISKAGTGDSHEQYF	TGTGCCATCAGCAAGGCGGGGACAGGGGATTCCCACGAGCAGTACTTC
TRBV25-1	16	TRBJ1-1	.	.	CASSEGPGTVNTEAFF	TGTGCCAGCAGTGAAGGACCCGGTACGGTGAACACTGAAGCTTTCTTT
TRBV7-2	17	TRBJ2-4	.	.	CASSFGGPPSIGNIQYF	TGTGCCAGCAGCTTTGGCGGGCCCCCTTCAATCGGAAACATTCAGTACTTC
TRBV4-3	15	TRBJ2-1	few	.	CASSQSGGAYNEQFF	TGCGCCAGCAGCCAAAGTGGCGGAGCTTACAATGAGCAGTTCTTC
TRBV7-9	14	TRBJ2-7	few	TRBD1	CASSPGGAAYEQYF	TGTGCCAGCAGTCCAGGGGGCGCGGCCTACGAGCAGTACTTC
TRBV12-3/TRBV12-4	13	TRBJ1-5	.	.	CASRLGGSKPQHF	TGTGCCAGCAGGCTGGGGGGTAGTAAGCCCCAGCATTTT
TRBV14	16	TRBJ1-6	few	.	CASSETWGEGNSPLHF	TGTGCCAGCAGCGAAACCTGGGGGGAGGGTAATTCACCCCTCCACTTT
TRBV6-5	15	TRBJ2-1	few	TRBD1	CASSPSDRGYNEQFF	TGTGCCAGCAGCCCATCGGACAGGGGCTACAATGAGCAGTTCTTC
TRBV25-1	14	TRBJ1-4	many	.	CASSEYRHREKLFF	TGTGCCAGCAGTGAATATCGCCACCGGGAAAAACTGTTTTTT
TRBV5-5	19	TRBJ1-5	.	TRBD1	CASSLTGTGTLISNQPQHF	TGTGCCAGCAGCCTGACCGGGACAGGAACCTTAATTAGCAATCAGCCCCAGCATTTT
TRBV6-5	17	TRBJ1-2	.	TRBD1	CASSGGTGGLLNYGYTF	TGTGCCAGCAGCGGTGGGACAGGGGGCCTTCTCAACTATGGCTACACCTTC
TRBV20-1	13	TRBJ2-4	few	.	CSATDSYKNIQYF	TGCAGTGCTACCGACAGTTACAAAAACATTCAGTACTTC
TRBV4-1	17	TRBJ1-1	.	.	CASSKGRAFSGNTEAFF	TGCGCCAGCAGCAAAGGCCGGGCCTTTTCAGGGAACACTGAAGCTTTCTTT
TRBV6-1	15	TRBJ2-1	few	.	CASSLQGPSYNEQFF	TGTGCCAGCAGTTTACAGGGCCCAAGTTACAATGAGCAGTTCTTC
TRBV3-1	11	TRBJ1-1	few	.	CASSQGRDPFF	TGTGCCAGCAGCCAAGGCCGTGACCCTTTCTTT
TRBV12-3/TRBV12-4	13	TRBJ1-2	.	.	CASTLDGSYGYTF	TGTGCCAGCACCCTGGACGGCTCTTATGGCTACACCTTC
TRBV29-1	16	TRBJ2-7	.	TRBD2	CSVAGLAGASSYEQYF	TGCAGCGTTGCGGGACTAGCGGGGGCTAGCTCCTACGAGCAGTACTTC
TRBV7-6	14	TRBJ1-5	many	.	CASSAGSPNQPQHF	TGTGCCAGCAGCGCAGGGTCCCCCAATCAGCCCCAGCATTTT
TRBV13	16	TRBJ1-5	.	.	CASSLSVGYSNQPQHF	TGTGCCAGCAGCTTATCCGTAGGGTACAGCAATCAGCCCCAGCATTTT
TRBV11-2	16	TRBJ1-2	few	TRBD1	CASSLEVLTGGYGYTF	TGTGCCAGCAGCTTAGAGGTCTTGACAGGGGGATATGGCTACACCTTC
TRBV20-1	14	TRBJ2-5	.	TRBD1	CSAPRQGLQETQYF	TGCAGTGCTCCGCGACAGGGGCTTCAAGAGACCCAGTACTTC
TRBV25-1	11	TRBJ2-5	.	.	CATTLGGTQYF	TGTGCCACCACCTTAGGTGGGACCCAGTACTTC
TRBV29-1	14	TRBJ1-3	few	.	CSVTTRIDGNTIYF	TGCAGCGTGACCACCAGAATTGACGGGAACACCATATATTTT
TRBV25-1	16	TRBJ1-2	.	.	CASSDRRRRQDYGYTF	TGTGCCAGCAGTGACCGCCGACGGCGGCAGGACTATGGCTACACCTTC